This T cell receptor beta chain was obtained from a study of blood T cell repertoires in COVID-19. Looking at the study overall: Samples taken during acute and convalescent COVID-19 were collected in the United States, Italy and Spain.

Original processing methods: Amplification of reference gene primers provided the estimated nucleated cell counts. Produced via immunoSEQ multiplex PCR; TCRdb's table is partial and in-frame only. The V and J calls and clone size are taken from that table; D and trimming were inferred from the DNA. Of some 150,000 clones in the sample, 75% to 90% were seen once. Sequencing was carried out using peripheral blood. This clonotype originated in a woman aged 55-70 years with active COVID-19.

DNA for the CDR3: TGTGCCAGTACGAGAAGCGGCAATGAGCAGTTCTTC. It translates to CASTRSGNEQFF. J is TRBJ2-1 and V is TRBV19, with D possibly matching TRBD2 (5 bases). Between the trimmed V and J ends, which lost 7 bases and 6 bases, there was a span of 10 bases. The CDR3 covers 12 residues. Germline V gene data show CDR1 as LNHDA and CDR2 as SQIVND (reference sequence).